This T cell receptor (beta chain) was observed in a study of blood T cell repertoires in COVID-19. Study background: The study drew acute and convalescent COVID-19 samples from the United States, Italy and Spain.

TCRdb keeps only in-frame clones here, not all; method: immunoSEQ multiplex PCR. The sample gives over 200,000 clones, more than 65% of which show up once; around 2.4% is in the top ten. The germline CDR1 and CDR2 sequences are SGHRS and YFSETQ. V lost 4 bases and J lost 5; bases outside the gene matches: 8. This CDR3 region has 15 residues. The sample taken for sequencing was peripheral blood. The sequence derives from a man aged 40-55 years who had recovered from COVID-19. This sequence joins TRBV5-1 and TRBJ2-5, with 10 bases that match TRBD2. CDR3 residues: CASSNLAGARETQYF. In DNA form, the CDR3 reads TGCGCCAGCAGCAACCTAGCGGGAGCCCGGGAGACCCAGTACTTC.